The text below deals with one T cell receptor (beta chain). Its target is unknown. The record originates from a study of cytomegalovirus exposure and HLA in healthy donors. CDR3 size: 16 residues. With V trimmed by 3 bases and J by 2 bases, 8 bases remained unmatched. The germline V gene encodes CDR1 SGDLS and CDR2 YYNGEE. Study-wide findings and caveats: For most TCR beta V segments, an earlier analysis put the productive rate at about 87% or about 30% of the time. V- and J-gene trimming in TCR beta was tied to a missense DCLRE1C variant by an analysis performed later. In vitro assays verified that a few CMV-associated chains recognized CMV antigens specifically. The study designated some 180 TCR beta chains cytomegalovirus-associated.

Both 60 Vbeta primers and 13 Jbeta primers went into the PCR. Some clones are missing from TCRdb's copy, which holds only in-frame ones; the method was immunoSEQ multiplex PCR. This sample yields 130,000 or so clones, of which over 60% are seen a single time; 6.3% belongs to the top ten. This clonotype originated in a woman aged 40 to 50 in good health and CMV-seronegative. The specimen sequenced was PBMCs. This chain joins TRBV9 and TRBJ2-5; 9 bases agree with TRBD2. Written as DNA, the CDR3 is TGTGCCAGCAGCGCCTTGGGACTAGCATCTCAAGAGACCCAGTACTTC. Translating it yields CASSALGLASQETQYF.